A selection of T cell receptor beta chains follows, all from one sample in a study of blood T cell repertoires in COVID-19. The data were produced by immunoSEQ multiplex PCR, yet TCRdb's version contains in-frame clones alone and is incomplete. The sample includes 280,000 or so clones, approximately 91% of them seen just once. The sample consisted of peripheral blood. The receptors originated from a man younger than 30 with active or convalescent COVID-19. The CDR3 runs from the conserved cysteine through the conserved F or W. A D gene is named only where the DNA matches it firmly. Clone size is given for some rows only: seen once, a few or many times, or a class if the clone is expanded.

V gene: TRBV3-1/TRBV3-2
clone size: -
D gene: -
J gene: TRBJ2-7
CDR3 DNA: TGTGCCAGCAGCCAATCAGGGAACGAGCAGTACTTC
CDR3 protein: CASSQSGNEQYF

V gene: TRBV29-1
clone size: -
D gene: -
J gene: TRBJ1-3
CDR3 DNA: TGCAGCGTTGCGGTCGGCGGGAGCTCTGGAAACACCATATATTTT
CDR3 protein: CSVAVGGSSGNTIYF

V gene: TRBV27
clone size: -
D gene: TRBD1
J gene: TRBJ2-7
CDR3 DNA: TGTGCCAGCAGTCTGTCCCGACAGGGATCCTACGAGCAGTACTTC
CDR3 protein: CASSLSRQGSYEQYF

V gene: TRBV14
clone size: -
D gene: -
J gene: TRBJ1-6
CDR3 DNA: TGTGCCAGCAGCCAGGGAACAGGGCGGTCACCCCTCCACTTT
CDR3 protein: CASSQGTGRSPLHF

V gene: TRBV5-5
clone size: -
D gene: -
J gene: TRBJ2-4
CDR3 DNA: TGTGCCAGCAGCGGGGGCCGCAAAGAAAACATTCAGTACTTC
CDR3 protein: CASSGGRKENIQYF

V gene: TRBV19
clone size: -
D gene: -
J gene: TRBJ2-3
CDR3 DNA: TGTGCCAGTAGTATGATCTTGGAGTCCCCCACAGATACGCAGTATTTT
CDR3 protein: CASSMILESPTDTQYF

V gene: TRBV13
clone size: once
D gene: TRBD2
J gene: TRBJ2-7
CDR3 DNA: TGTGCCAGTCAGGGTAGCGGGGGTCCCTACGAGCAGTACTTC
CDR3 protein: CASQGSGGPYEQYF

V gene: TRBV12-5
clone size: -
D gene: -
J gene: TRBJ2-7
CDR3 DNA: TGTGCTAGTGGTTTGGTATGGGGTGGGAGCTACGAGCAGTACTTC
CDR3 protein: CASGLVWGGSYEQYF

V gene: TRBV6-2/TRBV6-3
clone size: -
D gene: -
J gene: TRBJ1-5
CDR3 DNA: TGTGCCAGCAGTTACTTAAGCGGGGGCGTCGATCAGCCCCAGCATTTT
CDR3 protein: CASSYLSGGVDQPQHF

V gene: TRBV19
clone size: -
D gene: -
J gene: TRBJ1-6
CDR3 DNA: TGTGCCAGTAGTATAATGGCCTCGCCTAATTCACCCCTCCACTTT
CDR3 protein: CASSIMASPNSPLHF

V gene: TRBV5-4
clone size: -
D gene: TRBD1
J gene: TRBJ2-1
CDR3 DNA: TGTGCCAGCAGCTTTTTTGGGACAGCAATCAATGAGCAGTTCTTC
CDR3 protein: CASSFFGTAINEQFF

V gene: TRBV4-1
clone size: -
D gene: -
J gene: TRBJ2-5
CDR3 DNA: TGCGCCAGCAGCCAAGTCCAAGAGGGCCAAGAGACCCAGTACTTC
CDR3 protein: CASSQVQEGQETQYF

V gene: TRBV9
clone size: -
D gene: TRBD1
J gene: TRBJ1-2
CDR3 DNA: TGTGCCAGCAGCTCTAACCTCAGGACAGGGGGAAACTATGGCTACACCTTC
CDR3 protein: CASSSNLRTGGNYGYTF

V gene: TRBV19
clone size: -
D gene: TRBD2
J gene: TRBJ2-2
CDR3 DNA: TGTGCCAGTAGTATCACGGGGGGTGTGACCGGGGAGCTGTTTTTT
CDR3 protein: CASSITGGVTGELFF

V gene: TRBV12-3/TRBV12-4
clone size: few
D gene: -
J gene: TRBJ1-2
CDR3 DNA: TGTGCCAGCAGTTTAGGAGGGTCCTATGGCTACACCTTC
CDR3 protein: CASSLGGSYGYTF

V gene: TRBV7-2
clone size: -
D gene: TRBD1
J gene: TRBJ1-5
CDR3 DNA: TGTGCCAGCAGCAGGACAGGGTTCAATCAGCCCCAGCATTTT
CDR3 protein: CASSRTGFNQPQHF

V gene: TRBV11-2
clone size: -
D gene: -
J gene: TRBJ1-1
CDR3 DNA: TGTGCCAGCAGCTTGGCGCAGGGAATCGCCATGAACACTGAAGCTTTCTTT
CDR3 protein: CASSLAQGIAMNTEAFF

V gene: TRBV5-4
clone size: -
D gene: TRBD2
J gene: TRBJ2-3
CDR3 DNA: TGTGCCAGCAGCTTGCCTAGCGGGTTCACAGATACGCAGTATTTT
CDR3 protein: CASSLPSGFTDTQYF

V gene: TRBV9
clone size: -
D gene: -
J gene: TRBJ1-1
CDR3 DNA: TGTGCCAGCAGCGTAGGGGGGACTAGGGGGAACACTGAAGCTTTCTTT
CDR3 protein: CASSVGGTRGNTEAFF

V gene: TRBV27
clone size: -
D gene: -
J gene: TRBJ1-5
CDR3 DNA: TGTGCCAGCAGTTTATGGGGGGTTAGCAATCAGCCCCAGCATTTT
CDR3 protein: CASSLWGVSNQPQHF

V gene: TRBV7-9
clone size: -
D gene: -
J gene: TRBJ2-5
CDR3 DNA: TGTGCCAGCAGCTTAATGGGAGCGGAGACCCAGTACTTC
CDR3 protein: CASSLMGAETQYF

V gene: TRBV3-1/TRBV3-2
clone size: -
D gene: -
J gene: TRBJ2-5
CDR3 DNA: TGTGCCAGCAGCCAAGACGTACAGGTGACGGAGACCCAGTACTTC
CDR3 protein: CASSQDVQVTETQYF

V gene: TRBV5-1
clone size: -
D gene: -
J gene: TRBJ1-1
CDR3 DNA: TGCGCCAGCAGCGACGTGTGGGGGGGAACTGAAGCTTTCTTT
CDR3 protein: CASSDVWGGTEAFF

V gene: TRBV9
clone size: -
D gene: -
J gene: TRBJ1-1
CDR3 DNA: TGTGCCAGCAGCGTAGGTCGGGGAAACACTGAAGCTTTCTTT
CDR3 protein: CASSVGRGNTEAFF

V gene: TRBV10-1
clone size: -
D gene: -
J gene: TRBJ2-5
CDR3 DNA: TGCGCCAGCAGTGCGGGAGAAGAGACCCAGTACTTC
CDR3 protein: CASSAGEETQYF

V gene: TRBV9
clone size: -
D gene: -
J gene: TRBJ2-2
CDR3 DNA: TGTGCCAGCAGCGTCCAGCAGGGTACCGGGGAGCTGTTTTTT
CDR3 protein: CASSVQQGTGELFF

V gene: TRBV27
clone size: -
D gene: TRBD1
J gene: TRBJ2-7
CDR3 DNA: TGTGCCAGCAGTTTAGGTTCAGGGGGCTACGAGCAGTACTTC
CDR3 protein: CASSLGSGGYEQYF

V gene: TRBV9
clone size: -
D gene: -
J gene: TRBJ2-5
CDR3 DNA: TGTGCCAGCAGCGTAGGGGAGGTTTTAGGGGAGACCCAGTACTTC
CDR3 protein: CASSVGEVLGETQYF

V gene: TRBV3-1/TRBV3-2
clone size: -
D gene: TRBD1
J gene: TRBJ1-1
CDR3 DNA: TGTGCCAGCAGCCATCTTCCGGGACAGGGGGCGCGAGACGCTTTCTTT
CDR3 protein: CASSHLPGQGARDAFF

V gene: TRBV5-1
clone size: -
D gene: -
J gene: TRBJ1-1
CDR3 DNA: TGCGCCAGCAGCTTGGTTTGGAGGACGACTGAAGCTTTCTTT
CDR3 protein: CASSLVWRTTEAFF

V gene: TRBV6-2/TRBV6-3
clone size: -
D gene: -
J gene: TRBJ2-7
CDR3 DNA: TGTGCCAGCAGTTACGCCGCAGGGACCTACGAGCAGTACTTC
CDR3 protein: CASSYAAGTYEQYF

V gene: TRBV7-2
clone size: -
D gene: -
J gene: TRBJ2-3
CDR3 DNA: TGTGCCAGCAGCCGGGACTCTGGGGCAGATACGCAGTATTTT
CDR3 protein: CASSRDSGADTQYF

V gene: TRBV9
clone size: -
D gene: TRBD1
J gene: TRBJ2-7
CDR3 DNA: TGTGCCAGCAGCCGAATGGGGGACAGCCCCTACGAGCAGTACTTC
CDR3 protein: CASSRMGDSPYEQYF

V gene: TRBV3-1/TRBV3-2
clone size: -
D gene: TRBD2
J gene: TRBJ2-5
CDR3 DNA: TGTGCCAGCAGCCAAGGACTAGCGGGGGGAGAGACCCAGTACTTC
CDR3 protein: CASSQGLAGGETQYF

V gene: TRBV4-1
clone size: -
D gene: -
J gene: TRBJ2-5
CDR3 DNA: TGCGCCAGCAAGGGGTCTGTTGTGGAGACCCAGTACTTC
CDR3 protein: CASKGSVVETQYF

V gene: TRBV18
clone size: -
D gene: TRBD1
J gene: TRBJ1-5
CDR3 DNA: TGTGCCAGCTCACCGAGAGGGACAGTCAATCAGCCCCAGCATTTT
CDR3 protein: CASSPRGTVNQPQHF

V gene: TRBV27
clone size: -
D gene: TRBD1
J gene: TRBJ2-7
CDR3 DNA: TGTGCCAGCAGAAAACCGGGACAGGGGGGGTCCTACGAGCAGTACTTC
CDR3 protein: CASRKPGQGGSYEQYF

V gene: TRBV7-2
clone size: -
D gene: -
J gene: TRBJ2-5
CDR3 DNA: TGTGCCAGCAGCTTAGTGCGGGGGCCGCAAGAGACCCAGTACTTC
CDR3 protein: CASSLVRGPQETQYF

V gene: TRBV6-6
clone size: once
D gene: -
J gene: TRBJ1-3
CDR3 DNA: TGTGCCAGCAGAGATACAGGGTATAGAAGCACCATATATTTT
CDR3 protein: CASRDTGYRSTIYF

V gene: TRBV6-5
clone size: few
D gene: -
J gene: TRBJ2-7
CDR3 DNA: TGTGCCAGCAGTAAGACAGTCTCCTACGAGCAGTACTTC
CDR3 protein: CASSKTVSYEQYF

V gene: TRBV9
clone size: -
D gene: -
J gene: TRBJ1-1
CDR3 DNA: TGTGCCAGCAGCGTAGATGAGGTTATGAACACTGAAGCTTTCTTT
CDR3 protein: CASSVDEVMNTEAFF

V gene: TRBV27
clone size: -
D gene: TRBD1
J gene: TRBJ1-3
CDR3 DNA: TGTGCCAGCAGCTGGACAGGGTCTGGAAACACCATATATTTT
CDR3 protein: CASSWTGSGNTIYF

V gene: TRBV27
clone size: -
D gene: -
J gene: TRBJ1-1
CDR3 DNA: TGTGCCAGCAGTATACAGTGGGGAGTGAGCACTGAAGCTTTCTTT
CDR3 protein: CASSIQWGVSTEAFF

V gene: TRBV10-3
clone size: -
D gene: -
J gene: TRBJ1-1
CDR3 DNA: TGTGCCATAAAGGAGGTGAACACTGAAGCTTTCTTT
CDR3 protein: CAIKEVNTEAFF

V gene: TRBV7-9
clone size: -
D gene: TRBD2
J gene: TRBJ2-5
CDR3 DNA: TGTGCCAGCAGCTTCGTACTAGCGGCGGGGGAGACCCAGTACTTC
CDR3 protein: CASSFVLAAGETQYF

V gene: TRBV5-1
clone size: -
D gene: TRBD1
J gene: TRBJ1-3
CDR3 DNA: TGCGCCAGCAGCTGGGGAACAGGGGGCGATTACACCATATATTTT
CDR3 protein: CASSWGTGGDYTIYF

V gene: TRBV6-6
clone size: -
D gene: -
J gene: TRBJ1-3
CDR3 DNA: TGTGCCAGCAGCTCAGGCAGGGAGGAAGGAAACACCATATATTTT
CDR3 protein: CASSSGREEGNTIYF

V gene: TRBV6-5
clone size: once
D gene: -
J gene: TRBJ2-7
CDR3 DNA: TGTGCCAGCAGTTATGGGCCGACGGTCTACGAGCAGTACTTC
CDR3 protein: CASSYGPTVYEQYF

V gene: TRBV6-5
clone size: few
D gene: TRBD1
J gene: TRBJ1-2
CDR3 DNA: TGTGCCAGCAGTCTTGACAGGGAAGCTGGCTACACCTTC
CDR3 protein: CASSLDREAGYTF

V gene: TRBV24-1
clone size: -
D gene: TRBD1
J gene: TRBJ1-2
CDR3 DNA: TGTGCCACCAGTGACTCGGACAGGGGCTATGGCTACACCTTC
CDR3 protein: CATSDSDRGYGYTF

V gene: TRBV15
clone size: -
D gene: -
J gene: TRBJ1-1
CDR3 DNA: TGTGCCACCAGCAGCCCAGACAGACGTTACACTGAAGCTTTCTTT
CDR3 protein: CATSSPDRRYTEAFF

V gene: TRBV6-2/TRBV6-3
clone size: -
D gene: -
J gene: TRBJ1-3
CDR3 DNA: TGTGCCAGCAGTTACACCTGGGGCCGGAGCTCTGGAAACACCATATATTTT
CDR3 protein: CASSYTWGRSSGNTIYF

V gene: TRBV7-9
clone size: -
D gene: -
J gene: TRBJ2-1
CDR3 DNA: TGTGCCAGCAGGTCCCTTGACACCCACTCCTACAATGAGCAGTTCTTC
CDR3 protein: CASRSLDTHSYNEQFF

V gene: TRBV24-1
clone size: few
D gene: -
J gene: TRBJ2-2
CDR3 DNA: TGTGCCACCAGTGATAAACAGGGCGGGGAGCTGTTTTTT
CDR3 protein: CATSDKQGGELFF